This T cell receptor beta chain was sequenced during a study of T cells in Graves' hyperthyroidism and ophthalmopathy. Across the study: Prior to any treatment, at the point of initial diagnosis, peripheral blood was collected. Regarding the study as a whole: In the blood, most expanded thyroid clonotypes above 0.001 appeared as well.

Trimming took off 0 bases at V and 1 base at J, with 16 bases between the two ends. Germline V gene sequence: CDR1 SQVTM, CDR2 ANQGSEA. The CDR3 totals 16 residues. Amplification targeted TCR beta CDR3 regions from RNA transcripts. The HTBI primer set was used in a first-round RT-PCR of the TCR CDR3. TCRdb itself ran the multiplex PCR reads through MiXCR, one entry per CDR3 protein. The table includes roughly 560,000 distinct CDR3 sequences, 14% to 15% detected once. In its sample, this clonotype was seen a few times. What it recognizes is unknown. The rearrangement links TRBV29-1 to TRBJ2-7; a weak D match, TRBD1 (6 bases). The specimen sequenced was blood. The sequence was collected from a woman aged 40 to 50 with Graves' ophthalmopathy. The CDR3 DNA is TGCAGCGTTGAAGATTGGGCTGAGGACAGTTCCTACGAGCAGTACTTC. Translated, it gives CSVEDWAEDSSYEQYF.